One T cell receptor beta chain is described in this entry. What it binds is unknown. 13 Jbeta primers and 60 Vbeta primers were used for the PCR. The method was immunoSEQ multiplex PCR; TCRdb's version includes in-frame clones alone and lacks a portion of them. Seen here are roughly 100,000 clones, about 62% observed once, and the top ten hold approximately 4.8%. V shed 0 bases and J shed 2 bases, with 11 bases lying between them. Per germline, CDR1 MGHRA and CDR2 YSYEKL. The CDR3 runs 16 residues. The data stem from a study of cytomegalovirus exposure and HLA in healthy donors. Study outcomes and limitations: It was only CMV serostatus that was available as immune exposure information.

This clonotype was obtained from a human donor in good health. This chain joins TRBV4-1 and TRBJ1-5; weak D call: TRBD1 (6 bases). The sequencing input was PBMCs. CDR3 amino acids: CASSQDLGGGNQPQHF. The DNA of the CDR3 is TGCGCCAGCAGCCAAGATTTAGGGGGGGGCAATCAGCCCCAGCATTTT.